This entry features one TCR beta chain sequence. CDR1 and CDR2 from the germline V gene are LNHDA and SQIVND (reference sequence). This CDR3 comprises 15 residues. Trimming cost V 6 bases and J 4 bases; bases outside gene matches: 9. This sample stems from a study of patients and donors after allogeneic stem cell transplantation. TCRdb passed the RT-PCR reads through MiXCR, listing each CDR3 protein once. The sample yields around 200,000 distinct CDR3 sequences, less than 50% seen once. The clonotype comes from a human donor who was either an allogeneic HSCT recipient or a stem cell or donor lymphocyte infusion donor (not recorded which). It is not recorded whose cells these are; they may come from a transplant donor. Sequenced material: blood, either unsorted or a sorted T cell fraction (not recorded which). The genes are TRBV19 and TRBJ1-2; the match to TRBD1 covers 9 bases. CDR3 nucleotide sequence: TGTGCCAGTAGCCCCGCGAGGGACAGGGTCTATGGCTACACCTTC. Its translation is CASSPARDRVYGYTF.